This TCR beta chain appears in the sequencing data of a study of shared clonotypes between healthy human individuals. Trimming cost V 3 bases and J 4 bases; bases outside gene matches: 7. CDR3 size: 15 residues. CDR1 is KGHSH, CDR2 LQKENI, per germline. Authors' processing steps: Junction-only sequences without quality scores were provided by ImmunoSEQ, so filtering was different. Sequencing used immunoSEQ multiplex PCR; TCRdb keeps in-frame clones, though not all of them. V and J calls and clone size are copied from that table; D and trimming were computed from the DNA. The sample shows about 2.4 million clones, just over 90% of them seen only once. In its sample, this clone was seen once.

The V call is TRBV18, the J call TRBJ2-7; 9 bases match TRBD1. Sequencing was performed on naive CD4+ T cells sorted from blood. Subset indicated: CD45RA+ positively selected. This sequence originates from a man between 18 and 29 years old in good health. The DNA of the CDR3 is TGTGCCAGCTCACCTTCGGACAGGGGAGGTTACGAGCAGTACTTC. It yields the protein CASSPSDRGGYEQYF.